This TCR beta chain was sequenced in a study of blood T cell repertoires in COVID-19. Overall study: The United States, Italy and Spain were the sources of the acute and convalescent COVID-19 samples. From T cells, B-cell-depleted T cells, or PBMCs came the material, which was cDNA or gDNA.

The repertoire was sequenced with immunoSEQ multiplex PCR; TCRdb's copy has only in-frame clones and lacks some. The sample lists some 130,000 clones; roughly 80% were seen once. The sample was peripheral blood. The TCR was taken from a man aged 55-75 years with acute or convalescent COVID-19.

CDR3: CASSARGYTEAFF. CDR3 DNA sequence: TGTGCCAGCAGCGCCAGGGGTTACACTGAAGCTTTCTTT. The chain is built from TRBV7-2 and TRBJ1-1, with a tentative D call TRBD1 (6 bases). Trimming stripped 5 bases from V and 3 bases from J, with 10 bases between. Per the germline V gene, CDR1 is SGHTA and CDR2 is FQGNSA. There are 13 residues in the CDR3.